This TCR beta chain emerged from a study of CXCR3-negative and CXCR3-positive naive CD8 T cells. Worth noting for this clonotype: Antigen: not known.

Germline V gene sequence: CDR1 MDHEN, CDR2 SYDVKM. The CDR3 covers 15 residues. Study-level points and caveats: Comparison of naive cells showed more hydrophobic TRB CDR3s in CXCR3-positive than in CXCR3-negative naive cells. Naive CXCR3-positive and CXCR3-negative cells shared similar TRBV-TRBJ usage, unlike memory cells. Diversity was high in both naive subsets and much lower in memory cells.

Researchers prepared the TRB cDNA libraries using 5' RACE with UMI labels. TCRdb reanalyzed the 5' RACE reads, giving one entry per CDR3 protein sequence and no DNA. In total, the table holds 50,000 to 70,000 distinct CDR3 sequences. The study sorted every CD8+ T cell subset in triplicate at approximately 300,000 cells each. A CD45RO-CCR7+CD27+CD95- phenotype identified naive CD8+ T cells. Sequenced material: naive CXCR3+ CD8+ T cells from blood. As to subset: CD45RO-CCR7+CD27+CD95- naive CD8+ T cells expressing CXCR3 (TNR3+). This chain joins TRBV28 and TRBJ1-2; the D gene TCRdb calls, TRBD1, cannot be checked with no DNA. The TCR originated in a human donor in good health. Some clones in this sample may be carry-over from other donors' samples. CDR3 in amino acids: CASRGTMGARDGYTF.